This TCR beta chain appears in the sequencing data of a study of control samples from healthy donors and cancer patients. Data came from immunoSEQ multiplex PCR; TCRdb stores just in-frame clones and leaves some out. The table records about 180,000 clones, approximately 94% of them present only once. The sequence was obtained from a young man in good health. Material for sequencing was blood.

The CDR3 reads CASSRQGLQETQYF. The CDR3 bases are TGTGCCAGCAGCCGACAGGGCCTACAAGAGACCCAGTACTTC. V is TRBV5-4 and J is TRBJ2-5, with TRBD1 identical over 7 bases. From germline, CDR1 is SGHNT and CDR2 YYREEE (reference sequence). Unmatched junction bases numbered 5, after V lost 4 bases and J lost 2 bases. CDR3 size: 14 residues.